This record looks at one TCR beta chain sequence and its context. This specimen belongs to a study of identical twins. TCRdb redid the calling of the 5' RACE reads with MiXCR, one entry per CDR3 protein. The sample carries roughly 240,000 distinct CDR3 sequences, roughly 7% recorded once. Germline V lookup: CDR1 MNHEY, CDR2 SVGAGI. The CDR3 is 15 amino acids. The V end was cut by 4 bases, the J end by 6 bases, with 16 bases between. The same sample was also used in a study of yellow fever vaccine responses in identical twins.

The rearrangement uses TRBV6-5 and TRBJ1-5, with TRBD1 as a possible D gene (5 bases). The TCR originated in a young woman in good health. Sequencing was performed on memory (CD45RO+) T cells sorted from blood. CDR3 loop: CASSFKVQVFQPQHF. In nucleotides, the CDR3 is TGTGCCAGCAGTTTCAAAGTACAGGTTTTTCAGCCCCAGCATTTT.